Listed here are 27 T cell receptor beta chains from one sample, sequenced in a study of cytomegalovirus exposure and HLA in healthy donors. Primers: 60 Vbeta forward and 13 Jbeta reverse. Generated by immunoSEQ multiplex PCR, the TCRdb table keeps only in-frame clones and is missing some. This repertoire includes 77,000 or so clones. The sequenced material came from PBMCs. These TCRs come from a man in his thirties or forties in good health and CMV-seronegative.

In DNA, the CDR3 is TGCGCCAGCAGCTTCGGGGACTATCGATACGAGCAGTACTTC. It is translated as CASSFGDYRYEQYF. The V call is TRBV5-1, the J call TRBJ2-7; 7 bases agree with TRBD2. CDR3 length: 14 amino acids. Germline CDR1 SGHRS, CDR2 YFSETQ. With V trimmed by 2 bases and J by 4 bases, 6 bases remained unmatched.

The rearrangement uses TRBV28 and TRBJ1-1; unclear D gene. CDR1 is MDHEN and CDR2 is SYDVKM in the germline V gene. Trimming shortened V by 3 bases and J by 3 bases, and 11 bases separated the two germline ends. CDR3 length: 14 residues. As DNA, the CDR3 is TGTGCCAGCAGTTTTGAGGGTTGGGACACTGAAGCTTTCTTT. Translated, it gives CASSFEGWDTEAFF.

V and J are TRBV21-1 and TRBJ1-1. TRBV21-1 is classified as a pseudogene. There are 17 residues in the CDR3. The CDR3 spells CASSKGEVTRLNTEAFF. The CDR3 nucleotides are TGTGCCAGCAGCAAAGGGGAGGTCACCCGATTGAACACTGAAGCTTTCTTT.

This chain connects TRBV7-8 to TRBJ1-2; D is possibly TRBD1 (5 bases). CDR3 size: 12 residues. Germline CDR1 is SGHVS and CDR2 is FQNEAQ. V lost 8 bases and J 2 bases, leaving 9 bases between the germline ends. The CDR3 DNA follows: TGTGCCAGCGGGGGGACGAACTATGGCTACACCTTC. Translated: CASGGTNYGYTF.

CDR3 region: CASSEWGARGTEAFF. In DNA, the CDR3 is TGTGCCAGCAGTGAGTGGGGGGCGCGGGGGACTGAAGCTTTCTTT. The chain carries TRBV2 and TRBJ1-1; D possibly corresponds to TRBD1 (6 bases). The germline V gene has CDR1 SNHLY and CDR2 FYNNEI. This CDR3 has 15 residues. V shed 3 bases and J shed 5 bases, with 16 bases lying between them.

The chain employs TRBV5-4 and TRBJ2-7; 12 bases are a match to TRBD2. V was pared by 2 bases and J by 6 bases, with 9 bases of the junction left unmatched. This CDR3 comprises 16 residues. Germline CDR1 is SGHNT and CDR2 is YYREEE (reference sequence). For the CDR3, the DNA is TGTGCCAGCAGCTTATACATTACTAGCGGGGGGCTCGAGCAGTACTTC. Amino acids: CASSLYITSGGLEQYF.

The V call is TRBV19, the J call TRBJ2-3; 7 nucleotides agree with TRBD2. The V segment lost 6 bases and the J segment 3 bases; nucleotides outside the gene matches: 9. CDR1 is LNHDA, CDR2 SQIVND, per germline (reference sequence). The CDR3 covers 15 residues. The CDR3 bases are TGTGCCAGTAGCACTCCAGGGAGGGCGACAGATACGCAGTATTTT. Translation gives CASSTPGRATDTQYF.

This chain links TRBV6-6 with TRBJ2-5; maybe TRBD1 (6 bases). Trimming removed 2 bases from V and 1 base from J, with 11 bases in between. Germline CDR1 is MNHNY and CDR2 is SVGAGI (reference sequence). This CDR3 region has 15 residues. CDR3 sequence (DNA): TGTGCCAGCAGTTACCCACGGACAGCCCAAGAGACCCAGTACTTC. Residues: CASSYPRTAQETQYF.

This rearrangement joins TRBV9 to TRBJ2-2; maybe TRBD2 (6 bases). The CDR3 totals 19 residues. Germline CDR1 is SGDLS and CDR2 is YYNGEE. V gave up 0 bases and J gave up 6 bases, with 24 bases separating them. The CDR3 protein is CASSVEAGRDSGPSGELFF. The CDR3 DNA sequence: TGTGCCAGCAGCGTAGAAGCAGGGCGGGATTCCGGGCCATCCGGGGAGCTGTTTTTT.

The J gene is TRBJ2-7, the V gene TRBV19; 8 nucleotides align to TRBD2. Germline V gives CDR1 LNHDA, CDR2 SQIVND (reference sequence). The CDR3 totals 15 residues. After removal of 8 bases from V and 3 bases from J, the junction contained 12 bases not matched to a gene. In DNA form, the CDR3 reads TGTGCCAGTGCCCTTGGGAGCGGGAGATTCTACGAGCAGTACTTC. This codes for CASALGSGRFYEQYF.

The chain couples TRBV19 to TRBJ2-1; 8 bases are a match to TRBD2. The CDR3 length is 22 residues. Germline V gene lookup returns CDR1 LNHDA and CDR2 SQIVND (reference sequence). After removal of 3 bases from V and 3 bases from J, the junction contained 25 bases not matched to a gene. CDR3 loop: CASSIVSGVRGGSGGFYNEQFF. CDR3 nucleotides: TGTGCCAGTAGTATCGTTAGCGGGGTACGGGGGGGTAGCGGAGGCTTCTACAATGAGCAGTTCTTC. The variable domain in full, with the rest retrieved from reference TRBV19 and TRBJ2-1, is DGGITQSPKYLFRKEGQNVTLSCEQNLNHDAMYWYRQDPGQGLRLIYYSQIVNDFQKGDIAEGYSVSREKKESFPLTVTSAQKNPTAFYLCASSIVSGVRGGSGGFYNEQFFGPGTRLTVL.

CDR3 coding DNA: TGTGCCAGCAGCGTTCCTAAGACAGGGGGAGGCTATGGCTACACCTTC. The encoded protein is CASSVPKTGGGYGYTF. The rearrangement joins TRBV7-3 to TRBJ1-2; 9 bases are shared with TRBD1. After removal of 5 bases from V and 4 bases from J, the junction contained 11 bases not matched to a gene. This CDR3 is 16 amino acids long. Per the germline V gene, CDR1 is SGHTA and CDR2 is FQGTGA.

This clone is labeled medium-sized based on frequency. The gene calls are TRBV10-3 and TRBJ1-1; D is perhaps TRBD1 (5 bases). V lost 6 bases, J lost 0 bases, and 8 bases lay in between. The CDR3 loop spans 13 amino acids. CDR1 and CDR2 (germline): ENHRY, SYGVKD. This chain's CDR3 is CAIRQGMNTEAFF. CDR3 sequence (DNA): TGTGCCATCAGGCAGGGTATGAACACTGAAGCTTTCTTT.

Here the CDR3 DNA reads TGCGCCAGCAGCTTGGAGTGGCCCGGGGACTATGGCTACACCTTC. It codes for CASSLEWPGDYGYTF. This chain connects TRBV5-1 to TRBJ1-2; no firm D call. The CDR3 spans 15 residues. Germline CDR1 reads SGHRS; CDR2 reads YFSETQ. V gave up 0 bases and J gave up 3 bases, with 12 bases separating them.

V gene TRBV19 combines with J gene TRBJ1-5, with 9 positions matching TRBD1. Germline CDR1 reads LNHDA; CDR2 reads SQIVND (reference sequence). The CDR3 contains 15 residues. J was trimmed by 6 bases and V by 5 bases; bases with no gene match: 8. The CDR3 loop reads CASSPQGAWGQPQHF. In DNA form, the CDR3 reads TGTGCCAGTAGTCCACAGGGGGCGTGGGGTCAGCCCCAGCATTTT.

This sequence joins TRBV11-3 and TRBJ1-1; D call uncertain. CDR3 length: 14 amino acids. V was trimmed by 1 base and J by 1 base, leaving 7 bases between them. Germline values: CDR1 SGHNT, CDR2 YENEEA. CDR3 amino acids: CASSLAAENTEAFF. CDR3 coding DNA: TGTGCCAGCAGCTTAGCGGCGGAGAACACTGAAGCTTTCTTT.

The CDR3 DNA reads as TGCAGCGTAGACCCGGGACAGGGTATTCAGTACTTC. Its translation: CSVDPGQGIQYF. The chain is built from TRBV29-1 and TRBJ2-4, with TRBD1 matching 9 bases. Unmatched junction bases numbered 7, after V lost 6 bases and J lost 10 bases. Germline V gene data show CDR1 as SQVTM and CDR2 as ANQGSEA. The CDR3 sequence is 12 residues long.

This clone is medium-sized by frequency. In DNA form, the CDR3 reads TGTGCCAGCACCACTGGGACAGCGAACAATGAGCAGTTCTTC. This gives the protein CASTTGTANNEQFF. The chain has TRBV6-5 and TRBJ2-1, with 7 bases fitting TRBD1. The CDR3 loop spans 14 amino acids. The trim removed 7 bases at V and 5 bases at J, leaving 8 bases unmatched. Germline CDR1 and CDR2: MNHEY and SVGAGI.

The rearrangement joins TRBV9 to TRBJ1-1, with D unclear. The germline V gene encodes CDR1 SGDLS and CDR2 YYNGEE. The CDR3 consists of 13 residues. V was clipped by 2 bases and J by 4 bases, with 9 bases between them. The CDR3 loop is CASSVIRGTEAFF. Here the CDR3 DNA reads TGTGCCAGCAGCGTTATACGGGGCACTGAAGCTTTCTTT.

The chain carries TRBV19 and TRBJ1-6; perhaps TRBD1 as D (5 bases). Germline lookup yields CDR1 LNHDA and CDR2 SQIVND (reference sequence). This CDR3 has 13 residues. V lost 4 bases and J lost 9, with 10 bases in between. CDR3 loop: CASSTETVSPLHF. CDR3 bases: TGTGCCAGTAGTACCGAGACAGTTTCACCCCTCCACTTT.

The rearrangement links TRBV4-1 to TRBJ1-2, with D hard to call. This CDR3 region has 17 residues. Deletions cut 3 bases from V and 0 bases from J, with 17 bases between. Germline CDR1 and CDR2: MGHRA and YSYEKL. CDR3 coding DNA: TGCGCCAGCAGCCATCAGACGGGAGTACTAGCTAACTATGGCTACACCTTC. This encodes CASSHQTGVLANYGYTF.

This CDR3 is CSVGQGADTQYF. In DNA, the CDR3 is TGCAGCGTGGGACAGGGAGCAGATACGCAGTATTTT. The V call is TRBV29-1, the J call TRBJ2-3; TRBD1 agrees at 9 bases. The CDR3 consists of 12 residues. CDR1 SQVTM and CDR2 ANQGSEA come from the germline V gene. The V segment lost 6 bases and the J segment 4 bases; nucleotides outside the gene matches: 2.

The rearrangement joins TRBV11-3 to TRBJ2-1; 7 bases match TRBD1. This CDR3 comprises 15 residues. J gave up 4 bases and V 3 bases, and 6 bases lay outside the gene matches. CDR1 is SGHNT, CDR2 YENEEA, per germline. CDR3 DNA: TGTGCCAGCAGCTTGGGGACAGAAATTTACAATGAGCAGTTCTTC. Encoded protein: CASSLGTEIYNEQFF.

CDR3 loop: CSVTASNTDTQYF. Here the CDR3 DNA reads TGCAGCGTTACAGCCTCAAACACAGATACGCAGTATTTT. The V and J genes are TRBV29-1 and TRBJ2-3; D not resolved. Trimming took off 5 bases at V and 2 bases at J, with 11 bases between the two ends. Germline V gene data show CDR1 as SQVTM and CDR2 as ANQGSEA. This CDR3 comprises 13 residues.

The chain couples TRBV7-9 to TRBJ1-2; D uncertain. Trimming removed 6 bases from V and 7 bases from J, with 12 bases in between. The CDR3 has 12 amino acids. CDR1 is SEHNR and CDR2 is FQNEAQ in the germline V gene (reference sequence). CDR3 nucleotide sequence: TGTGCCAGCAGTCGAGGTCCCCGTGGCTACACCTTC. The encoded protein is CASSRGPRGYTF.

The chain couples TRBV5-4 to TRBJ2-3; tentative D call: TRBD1 (6 bases). The V end lost 4 bases, the J end lost 2 bases, and 14 bases lay between the germline ends. Germline-derived CDR1 and CDR2 are SGHNT and YYREEE (reference sequence). CDR3 length equals 15 residues. The CDR3 loop is CASSIGQSYTDTQYF. The CDR3 DNA reads TGTGCCAGCAGCATTGGACAGAGTTACACAGATACGCAGTATTTT. Together with reference TRBV5-4 and TRBJ2-3, the CDR3 gives the full variable domain: ETGVTQSPTHLIKTRGQQVTLRCSSQSGHNTVSWYQQALGQGPQFIFQYYREEENGRGNFPPRFSGLQFPNYSSELNVNALELDDSALYLCASSIGQSYTDTQYFGPGTRLTVL.

V usage is TRBV5-1 and J usage is TRBJ1-3; D might be TRBD1 (6 bases). CDR3 length: 16 residues. V lost 4 bases and J 4 bases, leaving 18 bases between the germline ends. The germline V gene has CDR1 SGHRS and CDR2 YFSETQ. CDR3 residues: CASSEAGASLGNTIYF. The CDR3 nucleotides read TGCGCCAGCAGCGAAGCAGGGGCTTCGCTCGGAAACACCATATATTTT.